This T cell receptor beta chain was retrieved from a study of blood T cell repertoires in COVID-19. Study summary: The analysed material was cDNA or gDNA that came from T cells, B-cell-depleted T cells, or PBMCs.

The CDR3 runs 13 residues. With 10 bases clipped from V and 6 bases from J, the junction kept 7 bases outside the gene matches. Per the germline V gene, CDR1 is MDHEN and CDR2 is SYDVKM. As originally analysed: Nucleated cell counts were estimated from reference gene primer amplification. The table came from immunoSEQ multiplex PCR; TCRdb's copy has only in-frame clones and leaves some out. D and trimming were read from the DNA, whereas the V and J calls and clone size are those reported in that table. The sample holds 220,000 or so clones, roughly 89% seen once. Adults between roughly 18 and 89 years of age took part from about 24 US areas. Cohort 3 donors counted as recovered after two negative PCRs, clearance, or resolved symptoms.

Sequencing used PBMCs or T cells enriched from blood (not recorded which). The TCR sequence derives from a woman in her forties who had recovered from COVID-19. This chain joins TRBV28 and TRBJ2-3; 10 nucleotides agree with TRBD2. The CDR3 coding sequence is TGTGCCACCTCATTTAGCGGGAGGGATACGCAGTATTTT. Translated: CATSFSGRDTQYF.